This T cell receptor beta chain was retrieved from a study of radiotherapy plus CTLA-4 blockade in lung cancer. Study-level information: Patients showed objective responses in approximately 17% of cases and disease control in roughly 31%. Findings and caveats of the study: Reported findings show early blood T cell clone dynamics, with interferon-beta, best predicted response.

The table came from immunoSEQ multiplex PCR; TCRdb's copy has only in-frame clones and leaves some out. The sample carries 50,000 to 65,000 clones, about 80% recorded once. Details on this clone: Antigen: not known.

V was pared by 5 bases and J by 0 bases, with 9 bases of the junction left unmatched. Germline V lookup: CDR1 LNHDA, CDR2 SQIVND (reference sequence). The CDR3 has 18 amino acids. The chain is built from TRBV19 and TRBJ2-1; TRBD2 matches at 11 bases. The source is a human donor with non-small cell lung cancer whose response to radiotherapy plus ipilimumab could not be evaluated. This sample comprised peripheral blood, obtained from a patient treated with radiotherapy plus ipilimumab. The CDR3 coding sequence is TGTGCCAGTAGTTTATACCGACTAGCGGGAAGCTCCTACAATGAGCAGTTCTTC. Translated: CASSLYRLAGSSYNEQFF.